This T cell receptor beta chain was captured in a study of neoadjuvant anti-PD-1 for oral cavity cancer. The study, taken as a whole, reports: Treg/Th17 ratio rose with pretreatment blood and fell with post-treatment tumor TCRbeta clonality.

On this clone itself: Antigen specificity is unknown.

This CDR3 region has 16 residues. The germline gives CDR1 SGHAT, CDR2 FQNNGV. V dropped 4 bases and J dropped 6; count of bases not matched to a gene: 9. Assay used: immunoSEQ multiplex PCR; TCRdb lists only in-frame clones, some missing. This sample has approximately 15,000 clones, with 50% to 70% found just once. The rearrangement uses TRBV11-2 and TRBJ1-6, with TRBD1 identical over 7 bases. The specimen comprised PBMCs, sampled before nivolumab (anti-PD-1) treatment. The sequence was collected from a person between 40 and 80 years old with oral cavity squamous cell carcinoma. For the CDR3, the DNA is TGTGCCAGCAGCTCATTCGTGGACAGGACTAATTCACCCCTCCACTTT. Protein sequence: CASSSFVDRTNSPLHF.